Listed here is a single T cell receptor beta chain. The antigen this receptor binds is unknown. The method behind the library was 5' RACE. The input for every TCR library was roughly 3,200 ng of total RNA. cDNA was synthesized with SMARTScribe reverse transcriptase in eight separate reactions per sample. During cDNA synthesis, unique molecular identifiers containing a 6-nucleotide sample barcode were introduced by template switching. Amplification of TCRalpha and TCRbeta cDNA involved two nested PCRs of approximately 16 and 9 cycles, and each PCR was followed by bead purification. Before amplification, the cDNA was both treated with uracil DNA-glycosylase and purified with the QIAquick PCR purification kit. The second PCR added Illumina TruSeq-compatible adapters along with sample-specific barcodes. TapeStation and Qubit were used to check library quality and concentration, and approximately 5.5 ng of each library went into the pool. Sequencing of pooled libraries was carried out on an Illumina HiSeq2500 single-index Rapid Run using 2 x 100 bp reads and custom sequencing primers. The original methods were these. PCR and sequencing errors were corrected by UMI-based consensus assembly using MiGEC version 1.2.6. MiXCR version 2.1.1 was used to carry out V(D)J alignment, clonotype assembly and CDR3 extraction. To normalise gene usage, clonotype sharing and MAIT/NKT TCR abundance, the analysis used the top 1000, 10 000 and 20 000 clonotypes per sample. After downsampling to 27 000 UMIs, diversity was calculated as the inverse Simpson index using the vegan R package. Paired Mann-Whitney U tests were applied to discordant twin pairs, with Benjamini-Hochberg correction for multiple testing. TCRdb reprocessed the reads, so every CDR3 protein sequence counts as one entry and DNA is not shown. It is TCRdb's table, rather than the study itself, that gives the V and J calls and clone size. This specimen's table enumerates about 300,000 distinct CDR3 sequences. The ten largest clones capture roughly 5.2% of the sample.

This sample is drawn from a study of monozygotic twins with inflammatory bowel disease (dated by TCRdb to the late 2010s). Study-level background: The complete study included approximately 28 monozygotic twin pairs: 19 IBD-discordant Danish pairs and nine German pairs, of which four were IBD-concordant and five were IBD-discordant. The search for disease-associated traits relied mainly on comparing, within discordant pairs, IBD patients with their genetically identical healthy co-twins. Each individual had, on average, about 151 000 unique TCRalpha sequences and 181 000 unique TCRbeta sequences available for analysis.

On the study overall, not on this receptor specifically: A decrease in TCRbeta repertoire diversity, as measured by inverse Simpson index, was observed in IBD patients compared with their healthy co-twins. The results gave no support for a single strong signal or clonotype linked to IBD. Because patients received different immunosuppressive treatments, the repertoires may have picked up extra background noise and variability between individuals. Compared with healthy twins, IBD patients had fewer clonotypes in common with other individuals, a difference most pronounced in patients showing signs of disease activity. Concordant and discordant twins showed no difference in repertoire similarity, possibly because of limited statistical power. Distinction between different T cell subtypes could not be achieved in the analysis.

CDR1 and CDR2, per the germline V gene, are MGHRA and YSYEKL. From the cysteine through the phenylalanine, the CDR3 covers 16 amino acids. DNA is not on record. From each donor, an approximately 2.3 ml peripheral blood sample was drawn into PAXgene tubes and stored at -80 degrees C. Total RNA was isolated from whole blood with the PAXgene blood miRNA kit on an automated QIAcube, without T cell sorting. Deep TCRalpha and TCRbeta repertoire profiling with unique molecular barcoding was performed on peripheral blood of monozygotic twin pairs concordant or discordant for inflammatory bowel disease. Smoking habits were recorded for all twin pairs, and each individual was classified as a current, former or never smoker.

This sequence originates from a human donor with ulcerative colitis or Crohn's disease, or a healthy co-twin of an affected twin (not recorded which). Sequencing was carried out using blood. The V and J segments used are TRBV4-1 and TRBJ2-3; there is no DNA to check the TCRdb D call of TRBD2. CDR3 reads: CASSEPWEFSTDTQYF.